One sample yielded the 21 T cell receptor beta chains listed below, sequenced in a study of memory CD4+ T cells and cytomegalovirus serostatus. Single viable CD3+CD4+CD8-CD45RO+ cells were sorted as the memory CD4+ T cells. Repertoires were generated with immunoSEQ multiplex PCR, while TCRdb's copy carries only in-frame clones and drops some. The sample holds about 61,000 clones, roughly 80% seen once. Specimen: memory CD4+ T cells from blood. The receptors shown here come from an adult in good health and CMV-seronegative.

CDR3 sequence: CASRPTGTGIYNEQFF. The CDR3 coding sequence is TGTGCCAGCAGACCGACCGGGACAGGGATATACAATGAGCAGTTCTTC. J is TRBJ2-1 and V is TRBV7-2; 9 bases are a match to TRBD1. The J segment lost 4 bases and the V segment lost 6 bases, leaving 10 bases of the junction unmatched. CDR1 is SGHTA, CDR2 FQGNSA, per germline. CDR3 length: 16 residues.

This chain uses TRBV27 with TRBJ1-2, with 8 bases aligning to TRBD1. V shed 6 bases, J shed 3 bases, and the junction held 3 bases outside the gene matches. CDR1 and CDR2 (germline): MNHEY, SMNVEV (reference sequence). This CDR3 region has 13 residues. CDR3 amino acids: CASSYRGYYGYTF. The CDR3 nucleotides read TGTGCCAGCAGCTACAGGGGGTACTATGGCTACACCTTC.

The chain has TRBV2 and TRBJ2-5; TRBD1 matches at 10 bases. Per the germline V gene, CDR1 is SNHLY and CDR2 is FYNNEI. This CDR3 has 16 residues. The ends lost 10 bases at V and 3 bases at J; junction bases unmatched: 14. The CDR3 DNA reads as TGTGCCACGCATGACCATGGACAGGGGGTTAAAGAGACCCAGTACTTC. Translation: CATHDHGQGVKETQYF.

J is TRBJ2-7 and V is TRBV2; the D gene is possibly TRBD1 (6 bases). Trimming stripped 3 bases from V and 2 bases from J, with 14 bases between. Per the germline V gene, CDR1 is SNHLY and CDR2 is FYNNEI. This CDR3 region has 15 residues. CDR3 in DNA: TGTGCCAGCAGTGATCTAGGGGGAATTACCTACGAGCAGTACTTC. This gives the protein CASSDLGGITYEQYF.

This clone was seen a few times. CDR3 residues: CASGLETLSRKAFF. The CDR3 DNA is TGTGCTAGTGGTTTGGAGACTCTAAGTCGGAAAGCTTTCTTT. The V gene is TRBV12-5, the J gene TRBJ1-1, with unresolved D. Germline lookup yields CDR1 LGHNT and CDR2 FRNRAP. There are 14 residues in the CDR3. Deletions cut 1 base from V and 9 bases from J, with 15 bases between. Based on the CDR3 plus reference TRBV12-5 and TRBJ1-1, the full variable domain is DARVTQTPRHKVTEMGQEVTMRCQPILGHNTVFWYRQTMMQGLELLAYFRNRAPLDDSGMPKDRFSAEMPDATLATLKIQPSEPRDSAVYFCASGLETLSRKAFFGQGTRLTVV.

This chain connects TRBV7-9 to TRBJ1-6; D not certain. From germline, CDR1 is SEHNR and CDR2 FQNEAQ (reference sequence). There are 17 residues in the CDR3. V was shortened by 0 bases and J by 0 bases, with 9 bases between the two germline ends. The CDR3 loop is CASSLAALSSYNSPLHF. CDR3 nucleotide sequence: TGTGCCAGCAGCTTAGCGGCTCTTAGCTCCTATAATTCACCCCTCCACTTT. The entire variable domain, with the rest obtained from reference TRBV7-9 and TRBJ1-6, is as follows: DTGVSQNPRHKITKRGQNVTFRCDPISEHNRLYWYRQTLGQGPEFLTYFQNEAQLEKSRLLSDRFSAERPKGSFSTLEIQRTEQGDSAMYLCASSLAALSSYNSPLHFGNGTRLTVT.

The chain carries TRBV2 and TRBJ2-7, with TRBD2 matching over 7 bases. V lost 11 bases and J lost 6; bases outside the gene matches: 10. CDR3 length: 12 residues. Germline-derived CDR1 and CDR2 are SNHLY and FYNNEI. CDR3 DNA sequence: TGTGCCGGGGGGATTGGGGAGGGCGAGCAGTACTTC. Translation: CAGGIGEGEQYF.

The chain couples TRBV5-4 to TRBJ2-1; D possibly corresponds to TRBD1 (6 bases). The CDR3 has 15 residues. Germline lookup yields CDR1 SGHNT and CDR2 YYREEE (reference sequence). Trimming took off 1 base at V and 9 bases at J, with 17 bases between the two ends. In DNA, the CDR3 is TGTGCCAGCAGCTTGTCACAGGGCGTGGGGTCTGAGCAGTTCTTC. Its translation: CASSLSQGVGSEQFF.

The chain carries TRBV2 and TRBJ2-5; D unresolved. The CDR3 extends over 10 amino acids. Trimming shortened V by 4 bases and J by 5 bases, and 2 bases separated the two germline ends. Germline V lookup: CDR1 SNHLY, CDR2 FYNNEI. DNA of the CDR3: TGTGCCAGCAGTGTTGAGACCCAGTACTTC. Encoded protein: CASSVETQYF. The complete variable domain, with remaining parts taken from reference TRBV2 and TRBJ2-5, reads EPEVTQTPSHQVTQMGQEVILRCVPISNHLYFYWYRQILGQKVEFLVSFYNNEISEKSEIFDDQFSVERPDGSNFTLKIRSTKLEDSAMYFCASSVETQYFGPGTRLLVL.

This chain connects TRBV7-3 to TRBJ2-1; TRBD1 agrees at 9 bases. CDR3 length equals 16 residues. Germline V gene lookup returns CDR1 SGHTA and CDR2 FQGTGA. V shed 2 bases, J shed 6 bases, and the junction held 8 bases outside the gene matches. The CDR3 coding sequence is TGTGCCAGCAGCTTACTCGGGACAGGGAGGGGCAATGAGCAGTTCTTC. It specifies CASSLLGTGRGNEQFF.

CDR3 nucleotides: TGCGCCAGCAGCTTGTCAGGGGACACCGAGCAGTACTTC. Translating gives CASSLSGDTEQYF. The chain couples TRBV5-1 to TRBJ2-7; D might be TRBD1 (6 bases). The V gene lost 1 base and the J gene lost 6 bases, with 11 bases spanning the gap. Germline CDR1 and CDR2: SGHRS and YFSETQ. CDR3 size: 13 residues. The full variable domain, rest sourced from reference TRBV5-1 and TRBJ2-7, is KAGVTQTPRYLIKTRGQQVTLSCSPISGHRSVSWYQQTPGQGLQFLFEYFSETQRNKGNFPGRFSGRQFSNSRSEMNVSTLELGDSALYLCASSLSGDTEQYFGPGTRLTVT.

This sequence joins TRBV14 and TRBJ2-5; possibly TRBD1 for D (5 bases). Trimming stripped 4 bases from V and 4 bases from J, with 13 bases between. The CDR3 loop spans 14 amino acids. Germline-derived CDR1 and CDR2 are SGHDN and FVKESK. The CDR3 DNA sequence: TGTGCCAGCAGCCCGAACCTGGGGCGAGAGACCCAGTACTTC. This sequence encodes CASSPNLGRETQYF.

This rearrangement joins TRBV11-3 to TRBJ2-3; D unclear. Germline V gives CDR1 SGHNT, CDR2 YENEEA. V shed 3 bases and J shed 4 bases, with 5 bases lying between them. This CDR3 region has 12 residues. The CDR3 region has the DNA TGTGCCAGCAGCTTGTTCGCAGATACGCAGTATTTT. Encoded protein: CASSLFADTQYF.

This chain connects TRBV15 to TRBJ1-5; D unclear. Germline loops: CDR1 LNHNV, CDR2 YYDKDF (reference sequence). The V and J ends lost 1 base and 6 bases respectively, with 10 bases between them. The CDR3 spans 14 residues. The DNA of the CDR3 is TGTGCCACCAGCAGAGGGACGGCGGGTCAGCCCCAGCATTTT. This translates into CATSRGTAGQPQHF.

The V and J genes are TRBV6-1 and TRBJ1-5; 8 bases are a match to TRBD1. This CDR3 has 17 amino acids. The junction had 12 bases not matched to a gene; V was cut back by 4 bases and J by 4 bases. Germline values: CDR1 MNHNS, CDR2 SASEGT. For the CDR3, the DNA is TGTGCCAGCAGTGCCCTTGGACAGGGATCCCGAAATCAGCCCCAGCATTTT. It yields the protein CASSALGQGSRNQPQHF.

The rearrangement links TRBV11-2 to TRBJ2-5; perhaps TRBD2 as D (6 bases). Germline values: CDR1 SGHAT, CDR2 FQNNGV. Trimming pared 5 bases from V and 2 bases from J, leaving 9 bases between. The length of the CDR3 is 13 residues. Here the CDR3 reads CASSRDFQETQYF. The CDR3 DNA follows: TGTGCCAGCAGCCGGGACTTTCAAGAGACCCAGTACTTC.

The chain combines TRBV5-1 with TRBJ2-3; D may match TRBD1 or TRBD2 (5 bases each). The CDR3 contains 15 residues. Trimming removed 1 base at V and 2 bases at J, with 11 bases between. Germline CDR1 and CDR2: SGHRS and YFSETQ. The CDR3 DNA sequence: TGCGCCAGCAGCTTGTATGGGGGTAACACAGATACGCAGTATTTT. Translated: CASSLYGGNTDTQYF.

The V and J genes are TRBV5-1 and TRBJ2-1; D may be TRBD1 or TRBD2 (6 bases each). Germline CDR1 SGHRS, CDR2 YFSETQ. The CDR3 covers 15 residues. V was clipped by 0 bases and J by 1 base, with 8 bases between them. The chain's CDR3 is CASSLGGASYNEQFF. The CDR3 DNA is TGCGCCAGCAGCTTGGGGGGGGCGTCCTACAATGAGCAGTTCTTC.

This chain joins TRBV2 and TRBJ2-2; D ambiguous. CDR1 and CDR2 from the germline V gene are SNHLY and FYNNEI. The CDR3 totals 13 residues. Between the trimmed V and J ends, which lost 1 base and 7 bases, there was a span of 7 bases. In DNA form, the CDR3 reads TGTGCCAGCAGTGAAGTAGGTGGCGGGGAGCTGTTTTTT. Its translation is CASSEVGGGELFF.

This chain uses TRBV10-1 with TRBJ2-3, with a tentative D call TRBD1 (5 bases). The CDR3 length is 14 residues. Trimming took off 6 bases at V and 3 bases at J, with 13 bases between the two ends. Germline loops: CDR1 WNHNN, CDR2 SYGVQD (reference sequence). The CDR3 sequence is CASSPMGPTDTQYF. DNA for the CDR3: TGCGCCAGCAGCCCGATGGGGCCTACAGATACGCAGTATTTT.

CDR3 nucleotide sequence: TGTGCCAGCTCACCAGTTGCATTTTCGGGACTTCTCACAGATACGCAGTATTTT. It translates to CASSPVAFSGLLTDTQYF. The rearrangement uses TRBV18 and TRBJ2-3, with a possible D match to TRBD2 (6 bases). CDR1 is KGHSH and CDR2 is LQKENI in the germline V gene. V shed 2 bases and J shed 2 bases, with 20 bases lying between them. The CDR3 extends over 18 amino acids.